The entry that follows covers one T cell receptor (beta chain) sequence. Its antigen is not yet known. No quality values exist for individual bases; no much larger clone is one base distant. The sample comes from a study of shared clonotypes between healthy human individuals (dated by TCRdb to 2019 to 2021). Looking at the study overall: The cohort included a few men and a couple of women between 18 and 49 years of age. To estimate repertoire size and how much clonotype sharing occurs between individuals, the study deeply sequenced the blood TCR repertoires of about five healthy adults. Each donor's leukapheresis produced roughly between roughly 0.85 and 10 billion PBMCs. Per donor, three plates each were used for CD4 naive and CD4 memory, two for CD8 naive, and one for CD8 memory. Different laboratories and diverse techniques were used to prepare libraries and sequence TCR repertoires, to increase sequencing depth and limit assay-specific biases.

The donors were healthy, HIV-negative adults with no recently reported acute infections or vaccinations. All donors were Caucasian adults living in Nashville, Tennessee, USA. CD4+ T cells were enriched through magnetic negative selection, after which naive cells were positively selected on CD45RA and the remaining negative fraction served as the memory subset. Blood was collected by leukapheresis, and PBMCs were isolated by Ficoll-Histopaque density gradient centrifugation and then cryopreserved in liquid nitrogen vapor phase. Purity and quantity of every magnetically sorted T cell population were checked by analytical flow cytometry. From each sorted fraction, genomic DNA was isolated and quantified by UV absorbance on a Nanodrop 2000c. CDR1 SNHLY and CDR2 FYNNEI were looked up in the germline V gene. V sheds 11 bases and J sheds 9 bases, leaving 11 bases between their ends. The CDR3, from cysteine to phenylalanine, totals 10 residues. CDR3 DNA is the only sequence kept; it has 30 bases, read in frame from the first base.

The paper as a whole reports these results and caveats: Across a handful of donors, roughly 5% of naive CD4, roughly 3.5% of naive CD8, 2% to 2.5% of memory CD4, and 0.4% of memory CD8 clonotypes were shared. Naive subsets generally had larger estimated clonotype richness than memory subsets. Sampling was limited to blood, and TCR repertoires in tissue likely differ from TCR repertoires in blood. Clonotypes shared by all four sorted-subset donors showed higher generation probabilities than non-shared clonotypes. Because the study included a small number of donors, the genetic and exposure-history diversity represented was limited. Incomplete sequencing was indicated by rarefaction of sorted-subset datasets, despite the large sequencing depth. Based on pairwise subsampling, the degree of clonotype sharing among donors was expected to be affected by sequencing depth.

Using the deep immunoSEQ assay, multiplex PCR amplified TCR CDR3 regions from genomic DNA. Extracted genomic DNA from each cell subset was distributed evenly across all wells of several immunoSEQ 96-well plates, and each plate was treated as a replicate. For sorted subsets, about 200 ng genomic DNA, equal to about 30,000 T cell genomes, was loaded into each replicate PCR. The purified libraries were quantified using a Qubit 3.0 fluorometer, sized with a Bioanalyzer 2100, and then quantified again using the KAPA Library Quantification kit. Each immunoSEQ 96-well plate was sequenced on its own single-read 150-cycle Illumina NextSeq 550 flow cell. Regarding the original processing steps: Because the immunoSEQ output included only junctional sequences and no quality scores, the filtering could not be the same as the filtering used for full-length reads. Sequences were annotated with PyIR, a Python wrapper for IgBLAST v1.9, using IMGT germline references to assign V/J genes and CDR3. Reads were removed for weak V/J assignments (E-value above 1e-6), missing CDR3, stop codons, out-of-frame junctions, or ambiguous translated residues. V3J clonotypes were defined by identical inferred V gene, J gene, and CDR3 amino acid sequence. Percentage overlap between repertoires was computed as shared unique clonotypes divided by the size of the smaller repertoire. Richness of each repertoire was evaluated using RTK rarefaction, the Chao1 estimator, and Recon v2.1 estimates of unobserved clonotypes. OLGA was used to compute generation probabilities for all TCRbeta clonotypes that the gDNA method yielded from four donors. The table comes from immuneACCESS by way of TCRdb, which keeps in-frame sequences with V and J called. Part of the clones is missing from these tables; in studies checked, under half for an unresolved V gene and the rest for unknown reasons. V and J calls and clone size are as listed in that table; D and trimming were resolved from the DNA. The sample table records approximately 2.5 million clones; around nine tenths of these occur just once. The top ten clonotypes cover 0.13% to 0.15% of the sample.

The material sequenced was naive CD4+ T cells sorted from blood. Reading the label with the study, this specimen's cell subset or site is: CD45RA+ positively selected. The source of this sequence is a man aged 18 to 30 in good health. Recombination linked TRBV2 to TRBJ2-1; D gene: possibly TRBD2, on 5 matching bases. The bases are TGTGCCGAGGGTTCCGTTGAGCAGTTCTTC. Its translation reads: CAEGSVEQFF.